The 21 T cell receptor beta chains below come from one sample, sequenced in a study of T cell changes during pregnancy in multiple sclerosis. TCRdb's table, derived via immunoSEQ multiplex PCR, lists solely in-frame clones and lacks some. Among about 41,000 clones listed, roughly 93% were seen once. This sample comprised CD8+ T cells from peripheral blood mononuclear cells, obtained in the third trimester of pregnancy. These receptors were collected from a female donor with multiple sclerosis, enrolled in a pregnancy study.

The count of this clone is one. The V gene is TRBV4-1, the J gene TRBJ1-2; TRBD1 might be the D (6 bases). The CDR3 covers 15 residues. V shed 1 base and J shed 2 bases, with 11 bases lying between them. From germline, CDR1 is MGHRA and CDR2 YSYEKL. The CDR3 DNA reads TGCGCCAGCAGCCAAGGTGTACAGGGAAACTATGGCTACACCTTC. It yields the protein CASSQGVQGNYGYTF.

This clone was seen once. The chain links TRBV28 to TRBJ2-7; TRBD2 matches at 8 bases. Germline CDR1 and CDR2: MDHEN and SYDVKM. The CDR3 totals 19 residues. Trimming cost V 3 bases and J 6 bases; bases outside gene matches: 22. The CDR3 reads CASSFGTSIPSGSLGEQYF. In DNA, the CDR3 is TGTGCCAGCAGTTTCGGGACTAGTATTCCCAGCGGGAGCCTTGGCGAGCAGTACTTC.

V is TRBV6-5 and J is TRBJ2-1, with 13 bases aligning to TRBD2. The CDR3 has 16 amino acids. Germline assignment: CDR1 MNHEY and CDR2 SVGAGI. V lost 0 bases and J lost 8; bases outside the gene matches: 4. CDR3 nucleotide sequence: TGTGCCAGCAGTTACTCCGGGACTAGCGGGATCCATGAGCAGTTCTTC. It specifies CASSYSGTSGIHEQFF.

This chain links TRBV27 with TRBJ2-3; 10 nucleotides match TRBD2. This CDR3 region has 15 residues. Per germline, CDR1 MNHEY and CDR2 SMNVEV (reference sequence). The junction had 3 bases not matched to a gene; V was cut back by 2 bases and J by 4 bases. The CDR3 spells CASSLLAGDSDTQYF. CDR3 sequence (DNA): TGTGCCAGCAGTTTACTAGCGGGAGATTCAGATACGCAGTATTTT.

The chain recombines TRBV15 with TRBJ2-1, with 9 bases matching TRBD2. Trimming removed 0 bases from V and 10 bases from J; junction bases left unmatched: 7. Germline CDR1 LNHNV, CDR2 YYDKDF (reference sequence). The CDR3 covers 15 residues. The CDR3 reads CATSRDRGLANEQFF. In nucleotides, the CDR3 is TGTGCCACCAGCAGAGATCGGGGACTAGCAAACGAGCAGTTCTTC.

This chain joins TRBV19 and TRBJ1-5; no reliable D call. V shed 3 bases and J shed 0 bases, with 6 bases lying between them. Per germline, CDR1 LNHDA and CDR2 SQIVND (reference sequence). The CDR3 extends over 14 amino acids. In nucleotides, the CDR3 is TGTGCCAGTAGTATTAGCCTTAGCAATCAGCCCCAGCATTTT. Amino acid sequence: CASSISLSNQPQHF.

CDR3 coding DNA: TGTGCCAGCAGTTTATTAAGGGGACTAGCGGGCAACGAGCAGTACTTC. Translated: CASSLLRGLAGNEQYF. The chain links TRBV27 to TRBJ2-7, with 12 bases fitting TRBD2. The CDR3 totals 16 residues. V lost 1 base, J lost 5 bases, and 6 bases stayed unmatched. Germline values: CDR1 MNHEY, CDR2 SMNVEV (reference sequence).

This rearrangement joins TRBV27 to TRBJ1-1, with D tentatively TRBD1 (6 bases). The CDR3 covers 14 residues. Germline CDR1 MNHEY, CDR2 SMNVEV (reference sequence). Deletions cut 6 bases from V and 1 base from J, with 12 bases between. The CDR3 coding sequence is TGTGCCAGCAGACTGACAGGAGGGAACACTGAAGCTTTCTTT. It codes for CASRLTGGNTEAFF.

The V gene is TRBV27, the J gene TRBJ2-1; a possible D gene is TRBD2 (6 bases). CDR3 length: 17 residues. The germline V gene encodes CDR1 MNHEY and CDR2 SMNVEV (reference sequence). Between the trimmed V and J ends, which lost 2 bases and 4 bases, there was a span of 18 bases. The CDR3 loop is CASSLRTGGVVYNEQFF. CDR3 DNA: TGTGCCAGCAGTTTACGGACTGGCGGGGTTGTATACAATGAGCAGTTCTTC.

The rearrangement joins TRBV28 to TRBJ1-3; 9 positions agree with TRBD1. The germline V gene encodes CDR1 MDHEN and CDR2 SYDVKM. V was clipped by 4 bases and J by 3 bases; unmatched bases: 10. The CDR3 is made up of 17 amino acids. The chain's CDR3 is CASSSTRTGVSGNTIYF. The CDR3 DNA is TGTGCCAGCAGTTCCACTAGGACAGGGGTTAGTGGAAACACCATATATTTT.

This clone appeared a few times. The V gene is TRBV28, the J gene TRBJ2-3; 12 bases match TRBD2. There are 14 residues in the CDR3. Germline CDR1 MDHEN, CDR2 SYDVKM. Unmatched junction bases numbered 4, after V lost 6 bases and J lost 6 bases. CDR3 residues: CASSLAGGGDTQYF. The CDR3 region has the DNA TGTGCCAGCAGCCTAGCGGGAGGGGGGGATACGCAGTATTTT.

V and J are TRBV19 and TRBJ2-5; tentative D call: TRBD2 (5 bases). This CDR3 region has 15 residues. Looked up from germline, CDR1 is LNHDA and CDR2 is SQIVND (reference sequence). V lost 4 bases to trimming and J lost 2 bases, with 14 bases between them. The chain's CDR3 is CASSTITGRQETQYF. The CDR3 nucleotides are TGTGCCAGTAGTACGATCACGGGAAGGCAAGAGACCCAGTACTTC.

The V call is TRBV5-5, the J call TRBJ2-7; D might be TRBD2 (5 bases). Germline V lookup: CDR1 SGHKS, CDR2 YYEKEE (reference sequence). There are 16 residues in the CDR3. Trimming removed 1 base at V and 2 bases at J, with 16 bases between. CDR3 in amino acids: CASSLSPGSGPYEQYF. The CDR3 DNA reads as TGTGCCAGCAGCTTGTCCCCGGGATCTGGGCCCTACGAGCAGTACTTC. Drawing the rest from reference TRBV5-5 and TRBJ2-7, the complete variable domain is DAGVTQSPTHLIKTRGQQVTLRCSPISGHKSVSWYQQVLGQGPQFIFQYYEKEERGRGNFPDRFSARQFPNYSSELNVNALLLGDSALYLCASSLSPGSGPYEQYFGPGTRLTVT.

The chain is built from TRBV7-6 and TRBJ2-7; TRBD1 is a possible D gene (6 bases). Germline lookup yields CDR1 SGHVS and CDR2 FNYEAQ. V lost 3 bases and J 1 base, leaving 10 bases between the germline ends. The CDR3 has 14 residues. The chain's CDR3 is CASSFRDTSYEQYF. CDR3 nucleotides: TGTGCCAGCAGCTTCCGGGACACGTCCTACGAGCAGTACTTC.

The chain joins TRBV4-1 to TRBJ1-1, with a possible D match to TRBD1 (5 bases). The V and J ends lost 3 bases and 4 bases respectively, with 12 bases between them. Per the germline V gene, CDR1 is MGHRA and CDR2 is YSYEKL. CDR3 length: 14 residues. The CDR3 coding sequence is TGCGCCAGCAGCCACGACGGGGGGTCCACTGAAGCTTTCTTT. Translating it yields CASSHDGGSTEAFF.

This clone was detected only once. The chain joins TRBV19 to TRBJ1-1; D remains unclear. Germline CDR1 LNHDA, CDR2 SQIVND (reference sequence). This CDR3 is 15 amino acids long. With 6 bases removed from V and 1 base from J, the gap between germline ends came to 15 bases. CDR3 region: CASRLGKSGNTEAFF. The CDR3 nucleotides are TGTGCCAGTAGATTAGGGAAGAGCGGGAACACTGAAGCTTTCTTT.

The V gene is TRBV19, the J gene TRBJ2-1; tentatively, D is TRBD2 (5 bases). The CDR3 loop spans 16 amino acids. The V gene's germline CDR1 is LNHDA and CDR2 SQIVND (reference sequence). V was cut by 2 bases and J by 0 bases, with 11 bases left in between. The CDR3 nucleotides are TGTGCCAGTAGTATATCCGTGGGGAGCTCCTACAATGAGCAGTTCTTC. It encodes CASSISVGSSYNEQFF.

The rearrangement uses TRBV27 and TRBJ2-1, with 11 bases aligning to TRBD2. The CDR3 runs to 15 residues. Germline V gene lookup returns CDR1 MNHEY and CDR2 SMNVEV (reference sequence). Trimming cost V 6 bases and J 2 bases; bases outside gene matches: 3. The CDR3 DNA sequence: TGTGCCAGCAGACGGACTAGCGGGCCCTACAATGAGCAGTTCTTC. Translation: CASRRTSGPYNEQFF.

In its sample, this clone was seen a few times. The chain links TRBV5-4 to TRBJ2-2; no definite D call. From germline, CDR1 is SGHNT and CDR2 YYREEE (reference sequence). Trimming removed 4 bases from V and 0 bases from J, with 13 bases in between. The CDR3 is made up of 16 amino acids. The CDR3 here is CASSHMTPANTGELFF. The CDR3 DNA reads TGTGCCAGCAGCCATATGACTCCTGCGAACACCGGGGAGCTGTTTTTT.

The chain has TRBV5-6 and TRBJ2-7, with D possibly being TRBD1 (6 bases). CDR1 and CDR2 from the germline V gene are SGHDT and YYEEEE. Trimming cost V 4 bases and J 2 bases, with 10 bases left between them. The CDR3 runs to 13 residues. This CDR3 is CASSRGQTYEQYF. CDR3 bases: TGTGCCAGCAGCCGAGGACAGACCTACGAGCAGTACTTC.

The V call is TRBV14, the J call TRBJ2-7; 7 nucleotides line up with TRBD1. The ends lost 6 bases at V and 0 bases at J; junction bases unmatched: 11. The CDR3 totals 16 residues. CDR1 is SGHDN, CDR2 FVKESK, per germline. The CDR3 loop is CASSQGFGDSSYEQYF. CDR3 in DNA: TGTGCCAGCAGTCAGGGCTTTGGGGACAGCTCCTACGAGCAGTACTTC.